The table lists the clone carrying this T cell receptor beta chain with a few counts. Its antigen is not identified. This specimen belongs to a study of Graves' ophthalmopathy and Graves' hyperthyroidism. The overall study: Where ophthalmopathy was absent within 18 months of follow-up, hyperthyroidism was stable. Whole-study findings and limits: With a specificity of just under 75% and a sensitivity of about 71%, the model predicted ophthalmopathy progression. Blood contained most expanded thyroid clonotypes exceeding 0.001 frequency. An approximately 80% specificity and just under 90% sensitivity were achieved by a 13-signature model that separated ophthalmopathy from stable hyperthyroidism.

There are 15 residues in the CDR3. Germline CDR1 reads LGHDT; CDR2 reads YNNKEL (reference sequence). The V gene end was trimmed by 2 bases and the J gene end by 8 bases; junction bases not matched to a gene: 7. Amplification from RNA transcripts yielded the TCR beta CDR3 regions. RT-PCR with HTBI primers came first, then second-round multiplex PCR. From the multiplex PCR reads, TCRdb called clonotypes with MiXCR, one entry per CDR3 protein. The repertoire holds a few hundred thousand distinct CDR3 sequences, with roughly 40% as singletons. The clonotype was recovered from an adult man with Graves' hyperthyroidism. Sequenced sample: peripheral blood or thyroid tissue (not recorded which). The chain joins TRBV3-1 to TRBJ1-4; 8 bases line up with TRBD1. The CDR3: CASSQWDRREEKLFF. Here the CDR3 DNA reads TGTGCCAGCAGCCAATGGGACAGGAGAGAGGAAAAACTGTTTTTT.